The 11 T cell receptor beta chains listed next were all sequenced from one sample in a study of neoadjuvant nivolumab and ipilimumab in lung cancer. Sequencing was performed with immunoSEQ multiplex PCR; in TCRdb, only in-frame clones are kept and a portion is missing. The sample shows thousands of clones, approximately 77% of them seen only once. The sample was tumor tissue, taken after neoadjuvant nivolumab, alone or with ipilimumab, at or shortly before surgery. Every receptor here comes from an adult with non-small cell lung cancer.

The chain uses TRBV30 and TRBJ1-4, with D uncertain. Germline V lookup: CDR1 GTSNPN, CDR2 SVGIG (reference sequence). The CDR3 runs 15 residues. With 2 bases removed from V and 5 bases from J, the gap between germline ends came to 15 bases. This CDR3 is CAWSKGPGPNEKLFF. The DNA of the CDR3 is TGTGCCTGGAGTAAAGGACCCGGCCCAAATGAAAAACTGTTTTTT.

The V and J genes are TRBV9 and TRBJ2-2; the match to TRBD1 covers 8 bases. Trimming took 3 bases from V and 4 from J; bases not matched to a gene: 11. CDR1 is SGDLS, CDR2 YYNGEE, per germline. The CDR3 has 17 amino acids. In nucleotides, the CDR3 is TGTGCCAGCAGCGAGAGCCCTGGACAGGGCGGCACCGGGGAGCTGTTTTTT. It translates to CASSESPGQGGTGELFF. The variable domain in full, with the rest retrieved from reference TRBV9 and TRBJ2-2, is DSGVTQTPKHLITATGQRVTLRCSPRSGDLSVYWYQQSLDQGLQFLIQYYNGEERAKGNILERFSAQQFPDLHSELNLSSLELGDSALYFCASSESPGQGGTGELFFGEGSRLTVL.

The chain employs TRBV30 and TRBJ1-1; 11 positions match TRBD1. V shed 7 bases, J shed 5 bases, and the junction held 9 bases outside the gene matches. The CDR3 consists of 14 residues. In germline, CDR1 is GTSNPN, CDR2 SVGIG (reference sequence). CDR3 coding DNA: TGTGCCTTTAGGACAGGGGGCATCGAGACTGAAGCTTTCTTT. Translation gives CAFRTGGIETEAFF.

Written as DNA, the CDR3 is TGCGCCAGCAGCCAAGATCCCCCAGCGGAGTACACAGATACGCAGTATTTT. This codes for CASSQDPPAEYTDTQYF. The chain has TRBV4-1 and TRBJ2-3; tentatively, D is TRBD2 (5 bases). V was pared by 0 bases and J by 2 bases, with 15 bases between. In germline, CDR1 is MGHRA, CDR2 YSYEKL. This CDR3 is 17 amino acids long.

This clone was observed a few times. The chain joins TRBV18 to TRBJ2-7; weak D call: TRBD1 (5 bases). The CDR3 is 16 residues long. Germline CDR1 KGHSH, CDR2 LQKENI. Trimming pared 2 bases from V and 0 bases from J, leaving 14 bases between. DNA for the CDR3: TGTGCCAGCTCACCAGAGTTCCCCAGGGACTCCTACGAGCAGTACTTC. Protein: CASSPEFPRDSYEQYF.

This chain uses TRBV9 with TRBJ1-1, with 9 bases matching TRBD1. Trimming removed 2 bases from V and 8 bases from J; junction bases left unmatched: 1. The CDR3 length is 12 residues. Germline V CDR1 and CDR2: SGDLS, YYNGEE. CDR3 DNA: TGTGCCAGCAGCGTGGACAGGGGAGAAGCTTTCTTT. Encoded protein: CASSVDRGEAFF.

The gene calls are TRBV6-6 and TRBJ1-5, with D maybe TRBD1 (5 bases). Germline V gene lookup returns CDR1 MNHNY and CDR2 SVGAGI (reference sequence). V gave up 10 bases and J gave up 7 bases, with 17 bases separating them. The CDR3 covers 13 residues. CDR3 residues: CATRISRDQPQHF. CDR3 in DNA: TGTGCCACTCGGATTTCGAGGGACCAGCCCCAGCATTTT.

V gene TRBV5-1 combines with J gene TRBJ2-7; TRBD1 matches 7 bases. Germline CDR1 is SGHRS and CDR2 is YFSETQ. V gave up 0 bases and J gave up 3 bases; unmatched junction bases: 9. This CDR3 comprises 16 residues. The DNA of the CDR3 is TGCGCCAGCAGCTTGGACCCCCGGGACAGAGTCTACGAGCAGTACTTC. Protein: CASSLDPRDRVYEQYF.

The CDR3 sequence: CASSPRQGVYEQYF. CDR3 nucleotides: TGTGCCAGCTCACCTAGGCAGGGGGTCTACGAGCAGTACTTC. The chain links TRBV18 to TRBJ2-7; TRBD1 matches 7 bases. The germline V gene has CDR1 KGHSH and CDR2 LQKENI. The CDR3 consists of 14 residues. J lost 3 bases, V lost 3 bases, and 5 bases had no gene match.

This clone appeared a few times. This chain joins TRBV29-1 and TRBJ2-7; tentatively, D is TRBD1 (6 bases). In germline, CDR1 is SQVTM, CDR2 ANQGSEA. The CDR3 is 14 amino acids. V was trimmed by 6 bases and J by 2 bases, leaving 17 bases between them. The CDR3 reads CSVARGRVPYEQYF. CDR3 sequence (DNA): TGCAGCGTCGCAAGGGGGAGAGTACCCTACGAGCAGTACTTC.

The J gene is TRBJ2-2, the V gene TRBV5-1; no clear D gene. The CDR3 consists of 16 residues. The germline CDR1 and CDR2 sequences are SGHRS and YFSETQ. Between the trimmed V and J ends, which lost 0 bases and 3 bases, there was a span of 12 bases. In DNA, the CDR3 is TGCGCCAGCAGCTTGGCGGTCTCAGAGGACACCGGGGAGCTGTTTTTT. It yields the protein CASSLAVSEDTGELFF.